Listed here are 8 T cell receptor beta chains from one sample, sequenced in a study of T cells in Graves' hyperthyroidism and ophthalmopathy. TCR beta CDR3 regions were amplified from RNA transcripts. Primed by the HTBI set, a first-round RT-PCR was run on the TCR CDR3. TCRdb recomputed calls from the multiplex PCR reads with MiXCR, one row per CDR3 protein. The table lists 560,000 or so distinct CDR3 sequences, 46% of them singletons, with nearly 8.5% in the top ten. The sequenced material came from peripheral blood or thyroid tissue (not recorded which). The origin of the receptors is a woman aged 18-29 years with Graves' hyperthyroidism.

The chain has TRBV5-1 and TRBJ1-2; no definite D call. V was pared by 0 bases and J by 0 bases, with 9 bases between. The germline V gene has CDR1 SGHRS and CDR2 YFSETQ. The CDR3 has 15 residues. The CDR3 is CASSLVSQTNYGYTF. The CDR3 DNA is TGCGCCAGCAGCTTGGTTTCTCAGACTAACTATGGCTACACCTTC.

This clonotype was counted between two and nine times. The chain combines TRBV6-5 with TRBJ2-7, with D perhaps being TRBD1 or TRBD2 (5 bases each). This CDR3 region has 12 residues. V shed 5 bases and J shed 6 bases, with 11 bases lying between them. Germline V gene lookup returns CDR1 MNHEY and CDR2 SVGAGI. The CDR3: CASSLIGAEQYF. As DNA, the CDR3 is TGTGCCAGCAGTCTTATCGGGGCCGAGCAGTACTTC.

The chain recombines TRBV29-1 with TRBJ1-2; 8 bases are a match to TRBD1. V dropped 5 bases and J dropped 6; count of bases not matched to a gene: 2. Germline V CDR1 and CDR2: SQVTM, ANQGSEA. The CDR3 consists of 11 residues. CDR3 protein: CSVPTGDGYTF. The DNA of the CDR3 is TGCAGCGTTCCGACAGGGGATGGCTACACCTTC.

The chain uses TRBV7-6 and TRBJ2-7; weak D call: TRBD2 (6 bases). This CDR3 comprises 15 residues. CDR1 and CDR2 (germline): SGHVS, FNYEAQ. V dropped 5 bases and J dropped 3 bases, with 17 bases sitting between them. CDR3 loop: CASSLRGGNFYEQYF. CDR3 bases: TGTGCCAGCAGCCTTCGGGGCGGGAATTTCTACGAGCAGTACTTC.

This clonotype was detected ten times or more. V usage is TRBV20-1 and J usage is TRBJ2-7; 9 bases are shared with TRBD2. Germline lookup yields CDR1 DFQATT and CDR2 SNEGSKA (reference sequence). There are 14 residues in the CDR3. The V gene end was trimmed by 5 bases and the J gene end by 2 bases; junction bases not matched to a gene: 7. The CDR3 here is CSAPEAGGPYEQYF. The CDR3 DNA sequence: TGCAGTGCTCCCGAGGCGGGAGGGCCCTACGAGCAGTACTTC.

Comments on this clonotype: At one end, the junction sequence differs from germline, possibly due to a read error. The J gene is TRBJ1-1, the V gene TRBV2; D might be TRBD1 (5 bases). CDR3 length: 14 amino acids. Germline V gene lookup returns CDR1 SNHLY and CDR2 FYNNEI. This chain's CDR3 is CASTEVAGGTEAFF. CDR3 DNA: TGTGCCAGCACTGAAGTGGCGGGGGGTACTGAAGCTTTCTTT. The variable domain in full, completed from reference TRBV2 and TRBJ1-1, reads EPEVTQTPSHQVTQMGQEVILRCVPISNHLYFYWYRQILGQKVEFLVSFYNNEISEKSEIFDDQFSVERPDGSNFTLKIRSTKLEDSAMYFCASTEVAGGTEAFFGQGTRLTVV.

This clonotype has ten or more counts. V usage is TRBV10-3 and J usage is TRBJ1-4; D call uncertain. The germline V and J ends were trimmed by 2 bases and 7 bases, with 8 bases remaining between them. The CDR3 consists of 13 residues. Germline-derived CDR1 and CDR2 are ENHRY and SYGVKD. The CDR3 protein is CAISEPGREKLFF. The CDR3, as DNA: TGTGCCATCAGTGAGCCAGGACGTGAAAAACTGTTTTTT.

This clonotype was detected only a few times. The chain carries TRBV5-4 and TRBJ2-7; tentative D call: TRBD1 (5 bases). Trimming took 4 bases from V and 7 from J, leaving 18 bases between them. Per the germline V gene, CDR1 is SGHNT and CDR2 is YYREEE (reference sequence). This CDR3 spans 14 amino acids. Here the CDR3 DNA reads TGTGCCAGCAGCCTTAGGGGAACATCGTGGGAGCAGTACTTC. It yields the protein CASSLRGTSWEQYF.